This TCR beta chain was identified during a study of T cell repertoires in cytomegalovirus infection. About the study: CMV epitopes in the study were HLA-C-restricted (recently identified) and HLA-B-restricted (well studied). In public TCR beta signatures, there were indications of both CMV infection and matching HLA type.

Regarding the study as a whole: Based on cumulative public TCR beta family frequency, carriers of CMV plus the relevant HLA were identified. HLA-C-restricted CMV-specific TCR beta clonotypes prevailed in the ex vivo response.

TCRdb reprocessed the reads via MiXCR and lists one record per CDR3 protein. There are 640,000 or so distinct CDR3 sequences in the sample; about 33% occur only once, and about 20% lies in the top ten. This clonotype was found a few times. Its antigen is as yet unknown. The sequence came from a human donor in good health (CMV status not recorded). Some clones in this sample may be carry-over from other donors' samples. The source material was cultured PBMCs, sampled from culture after CMV antigen stimulation.

CDR3 sequence reads: CATSGTDNSPLHF. Written as DNA, the CDR3 is TGTGCCACGTCCGGGACGGATAATTCACCCCTCCACTTT. The V gene is TRBV10-3, the J gene TRBJ1-6; D might be TRBD1 (5 bases). V gave up 10 bases and J gave up 5 bases, with 12 bases separating them. The germline gives CDR1 ENHRY, CDR2 SYGVKD. This CDR3 has 13 residues.